This is a list of T cell receptor beta chains from one sample in a study of T-cell reconstitution after alpha-beta-depleted transplantation in children. TCRdb called the PCR reads again in MiXCR, with one record for every CDR3 protein. The table records 70,000 to 95,000 distinct CDR3 sequences, over 9% of them present only once. The sample here was PBMCs from the stem cell graft donor, taken from the stem cell graft. These receptors were collected from a human donor who donated a stem cell graft to a child with inherited bone marrow failure. Each CDR3 is given with its conserved first and last residue. D genes are given only for firm matches. A clone size is listed for some rows: how often the clone was seen (once, few, many), or a class if it is expanded.

many,TRBV5-1,TRBJ2-1,.,CASSTSGVYEQFF,TGCGCCAGCAGCACCTCCGGAGTCTATGAGCAGTTCTTC
many,TRBV5-6,TRBJ2-5,.,CASSLYLIAETQYF,TGTGCCAGCAGCTTGTATCTTATCGCGGAGACCCAGTACTTC
many,TRBV20-1,TRBJ1-1,TRBD1,CSARESDRGNTEAFF,TGCAGTGCTAGAGAGTCCGACAGGGGGAACACTGAAGCTTTCTTT
once,TRBV20-1,TRBJ1-1,.,CSARDAGPGSSTEAFF,TGCAGTGCTAGAGACGCCGGGCCCGGATCGAGCACTGAAGCTTTCTTT
.,TRBV6-1,TRBJ2-3,.,CASKNTASTDTQYF,TGTGCCAGCAAGAATACCGCTAGCACAGATACGCAGTATTTT
few,TRBV2,TRBJ2-5,TRBD1,CASSEADRAGETQYF,TGTGCCAGCAGTGAGGCGGACAGGGCGGGGGAGACCCAGTACTTC
few,TRBV27,TRBJ2-1,.,CASRGDYNEQFF,TGTGCCAGCAGGGGGGACTACAATGAGCAGTTCTTC
.,TRBV19,TRBJ2-1,TRBD2,CASRRSGGNEQFF,TGTGCCAGCCGCCGGAGCGGGGGCAATGAGCAGTTCTTC
few,TRBV7-2,TRBJ1-1,.,CASSSRAGFSTEAFF,TGTGCCAGCAGCTCCAGGGCGGGGTTTTCCACTGAAGCTTTCTTT
.,TRBV4-2,TRBJ1-5,.,CASSPGLGEQPQHF,TGTGCCAGCAGCCCAGGGCTGGGGGAACAGCCCCAGCATTTT
many,TRBV20-1,TRBJ1-6,.,CSARTEWGSPLHF,TGCAGTGCCCGGACGGAATGGGGTTCACCCCTCCACTTT
few,TRBV5-1,TRBJ1-1,TRBD1,CASTPGQGAFNTEAFF,TGCGCCAGCACCCCAGGACAGGGGGCTTTCAACACTGAAGCTTTCTTT
few,TRBV24-1,TRBJ1-1,.,CATSDTRGTEAFF,TGTGCCACCAGTGATACGAGGGGGACTGAAGCTTTCTTT
few,TRBV12-3/TRBV12-4,TRBJ2-7,.,CASRGVSYEQYF,TGTGCCAGCAGGGGGGTCTCCTACGAGCAGTACTTC
.,TRBV18,TRBJ1-1,.,CASSPGAQGPEAFF,TGTGCCAGCTCACCGGGGGCCCAGGGTCCTGAAGCTTTCTTT
.,TRBV11-2,TRBJ2-1,.,CASSSRGRVAYNEQFF,TGTGCCAGCAGCTCTAGGGGCAGGGTAGCCTACAATGAGCAGTTCTTC
many,TRBV5-6,TRBJ1-3,TRBD1,CASSRGQISGNTIYF,TGTGCCAGCAGCCGGGGACAGATCTCTGGAAACACCATATATTTT
once,TRBV24-1,TRBJ2-2,TRBD1,CATSDWDRNTGELFF,TGTGCCACCAGTGATTGGGACAGGAACACCGGGGAGCTGTTTTTT
many,TRBV29-1,TRBJ2-7,.,CSPSTGTSSYEQYF,TGCAGCCCATCCACCGGGACAAGCTCCTACGAGCAGTACTTC
many,TRBV5-1,TRBJ2-3,.,CASSLSPSGDTQYF,TGCGCCAGCAGCTTATCTCCGAGTGGGGATACGCAGTATTTT
many,TRBV12-3/TRBV12-4,TRBJ1-1,TRBD1,CASRTLTGGVFVTEAFF,TGTGCCAGCAGGACCCTGACAGGGGGCGTGTTTGTGACTGAAGCTTTCTTT
many,TRBV2,TRBJ1-1,.,CASDRWSEAFF,TGTGCCAGCGATCGGTGGAGTGAAGCTTTCTTT